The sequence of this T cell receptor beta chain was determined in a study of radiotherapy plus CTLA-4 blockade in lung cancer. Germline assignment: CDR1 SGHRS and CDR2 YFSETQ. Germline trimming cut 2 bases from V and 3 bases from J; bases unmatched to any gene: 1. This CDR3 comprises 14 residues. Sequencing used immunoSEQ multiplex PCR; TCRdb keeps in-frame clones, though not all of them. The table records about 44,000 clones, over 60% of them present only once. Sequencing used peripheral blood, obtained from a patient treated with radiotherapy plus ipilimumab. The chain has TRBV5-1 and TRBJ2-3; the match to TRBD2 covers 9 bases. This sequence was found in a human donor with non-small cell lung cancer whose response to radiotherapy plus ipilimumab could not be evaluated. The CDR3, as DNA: TGCGCCAGCAGCTTTAGCGGGGGTACAGATACGCAGTATTTT. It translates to CASSFSGGTDTQYF.